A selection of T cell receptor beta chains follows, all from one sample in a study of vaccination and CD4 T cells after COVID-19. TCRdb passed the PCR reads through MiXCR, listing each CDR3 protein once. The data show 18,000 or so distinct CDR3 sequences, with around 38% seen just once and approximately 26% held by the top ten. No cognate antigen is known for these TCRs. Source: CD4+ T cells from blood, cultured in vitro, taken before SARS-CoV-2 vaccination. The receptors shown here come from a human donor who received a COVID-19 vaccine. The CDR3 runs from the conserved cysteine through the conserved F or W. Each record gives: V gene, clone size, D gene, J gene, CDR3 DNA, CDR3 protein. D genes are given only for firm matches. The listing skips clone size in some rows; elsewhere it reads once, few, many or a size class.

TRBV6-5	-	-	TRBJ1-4	TGTGCCAGCAGTTACTCCTGGAGGCGGACGACGAATGAAAAACTGTTTTTT	CASSYSWRRTTNEKLFF
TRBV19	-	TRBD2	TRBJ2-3	TGTGCCAGTAGTAGAGCCACTAGCGGGGGGGCCGCAGATACGCAGTATTTT	CASSRATSGGAADTQYF
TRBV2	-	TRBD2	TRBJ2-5	TGTGCCAGCAGTCGGGTCAGGGAGGGACAAGAGACCCAGTACTTC	CASSRVREGQETQYF
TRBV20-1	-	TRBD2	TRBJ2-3	TGCAGTGCTCTCTCTAGCGGGGGCAAAACAGATACGCAGTATTTT	CSALSSGGKTDTQYF
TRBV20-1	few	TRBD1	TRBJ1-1	TGCAGTGCTAGGGGGGACAGATCCTACGAAGCTTTCTTT	CSARGDRSYEAFF
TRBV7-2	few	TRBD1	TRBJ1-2	TGTGCCAGCAGCCGTGACAGGGCGTTACCTTTAAGAGGCTACACCTTC	CASSRDRALPLRGYTF
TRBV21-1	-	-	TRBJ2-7	TGTGCCAGATCCGGGACAGGGGATCCCTACTTC	CARSGTGDPYF
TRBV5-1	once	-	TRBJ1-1	TGCGCCAGCAGCTTGGAGTTGCGGGTGAACACTGAAGCTTTCTTT	CASSLELRVNTEAFF
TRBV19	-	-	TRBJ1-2	TGTGCCAGTAGTATATCCCCACCAGGGGTCTATGGCTACACCTTC	CASSISPPGVYGYTF
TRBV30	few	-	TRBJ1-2	TGTGCCTGGAGTGTGGAGGGGGGGTATGGCTACACCTTC	CAWSVEGGYGYTF
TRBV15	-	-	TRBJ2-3	TGTGCCACCAGCAGAGATTTAAGCGGCACAGATACGCAGTATTTT	CATSRDLSGTDTQYF
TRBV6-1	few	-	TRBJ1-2	TGTGCCAGCAACCGGAACTATGGCTACACCTTC	CASNRNYGYTF
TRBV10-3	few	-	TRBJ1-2	TGTGCCATCAGTGACCTCACTCGGGACGGATCTAACTATGGCTACACCTTC	CAISDLTRDGSNYGYTF
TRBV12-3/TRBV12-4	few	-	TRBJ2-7	TGTGCCATAAGAGATGGGGGGTACGAGCAGTACTTC	CAIRDGGYEQYF
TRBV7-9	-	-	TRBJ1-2	TGTGCCAGCAGCTTGGGGGTCTACTATGGCTACACCTTC	CASSLGVYYGYTF
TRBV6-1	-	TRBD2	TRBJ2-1	TGTGCCAGCAGTGTTAGCGGGGGTCGCGTGGGCTACAATGAGCAGTTCTTC	CASSVSGGRVGYNEQFF
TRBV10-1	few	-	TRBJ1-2	TGCGCCAGCAGTGACAACGGCCTCGGAGGCTACACCTTC	CASSDNGLGGYTF
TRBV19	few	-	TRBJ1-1	TGTGCCAGTAGTATAAACAGGGTAGGGAACACTGAAGCTTTCTTT	CASSINRVGNTEAFF
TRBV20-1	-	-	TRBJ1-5	TGCAGTGCTGGAAGACTGGGCGGCAATCAGCCCCAGCATTTT	CSAGRLGGNQPQHF
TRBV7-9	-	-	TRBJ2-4	TGTGCCTCCTCGGCGTCGTCCAAAAACATTCAGTACTTC	CASSASSKNIQYF
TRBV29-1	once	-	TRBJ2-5	TGCAGCGTTGTGGAGCAAGAGACCCAGTACTTC	CSVVEQETQYF
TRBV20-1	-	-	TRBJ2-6	TGCAGTGCCACCATACCAGATTCTGGGGCCAACGTCCTGACTTTC	CSATIPDSGANVLTF
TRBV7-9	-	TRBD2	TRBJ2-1	TGTGCCAGCAGCTTGGAGAGCGGGGGGGCAGGTTGGTTCTTC	CASSLESGGAGWFF
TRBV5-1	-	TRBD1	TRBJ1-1	TGCGCCAGCAGCTTGGGGGGGACAGGGAACACTGAAGCTTTCTTT	CASSLGGTGNTEAFF
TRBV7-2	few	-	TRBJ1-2	TGTGCCAGCAGCCTGCGTGAGGGCGGACTTCGGGGCTACACCTTC	CASSLREGGLRGYTF
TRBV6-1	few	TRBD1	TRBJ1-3	TGTGCCAGCAGTGAAGGGGCGGCAGGGGGTTCTGGAAACACCATATATTTT	CASSEGAAGGSGNTIYF
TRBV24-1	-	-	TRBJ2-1	TGTGCCACCAGTGATACCGTCGGGCACACAAAAAAACTATACAATGAGCAGTTCTTC	CATSDTVGHTKKLYNEQFF
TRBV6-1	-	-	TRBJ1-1	TGTGCCAGCAGTGAAGGGACCATGAACACTGAAGCTTTCTTT	CASSEGTMNTEAFF
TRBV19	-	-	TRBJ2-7	TGTGCCAGTAGTATATCCCCCAGCGTTGCGGGCGAGCAGTACTTC	CASSISPSVAGEQYF
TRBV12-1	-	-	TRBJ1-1	TGTGCCAGCAGCCCGCCAGGACAGGGGGTCTATATGTCGACTGAAGCTTTCTTT	CASSPPGQGVYMSTEAFF
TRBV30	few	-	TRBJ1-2	TGTGCCTGGAGTGTACGCAGGGTAGTTAACTATGGCTACACCTTC	CAWSVRRVVNYGYTF
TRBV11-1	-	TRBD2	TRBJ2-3	TGTGCCAGCAGCTTTCCTAGCGGGGGGGGTACAGATACGCAGTATTTT	CASSFPSGGGTDTQYF
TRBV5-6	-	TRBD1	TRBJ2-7	TGTGCCAGCAGTCCCGGCAGGGGGCGCGTGTTCCCAACCTACGAGCAGTACTTC	CASSPGRGRVFPTYEQYF
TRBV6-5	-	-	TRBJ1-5	TGTGCCAGCAGTTCACGGGGGGCGCTTGGGGGTCAGCCCCAGCATTTT	CASSSRGALGGQPQHF
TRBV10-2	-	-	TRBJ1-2	TGCGCCAGCAGTGAGGACAGATATAATGGCTACACCTTC	CASSEDRYNGYTF
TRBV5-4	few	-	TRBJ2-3	TGTGCCAGCAGCTTGACTAGCTGGGCAGATACGCAGTATTTT	CASSLTSWADTQYF
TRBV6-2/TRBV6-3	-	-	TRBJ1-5	TGTGCCAGCAGTTACACGATCAGGGGCAATCAGCCCCAGCATTTT	CASSYTIRGNQPQHF
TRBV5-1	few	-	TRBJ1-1	TGCGCCAGCAGCTTGGCGGGGGGCCCCAACACTGAAGCTTTCTTT	CASSLAGGPNTEAFF
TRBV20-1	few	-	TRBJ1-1	TGCAGTGCTAGGACGGGGTTCGACGTGGACACTGAAGCTTTCTTT	CSARTGFDVDTEAFF
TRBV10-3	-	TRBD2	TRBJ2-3	TGTGCCATCAGTGAGTCGAAGGCTAGCGGACGCACAGATACGCAGTATTTT	CAISESKASGRTDTQYF
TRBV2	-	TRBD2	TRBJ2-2	TGTGCCAGCAGTGCTCTAGCGGGGGGTGACACCGGGGAGCTGTTTTTT	CASSALAGGDTGELFF
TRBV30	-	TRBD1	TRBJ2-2	TGTGCCTGCACCGCCACCGGGACAGGGAGCACCGGGGAGCTGTTTTTT	CACTATGTGSTGELFF
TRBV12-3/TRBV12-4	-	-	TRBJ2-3	TGTGCCAGCAGTTTAGGATGGGAAGATACGCAGTATTTT	CASSLGWEDTQYF
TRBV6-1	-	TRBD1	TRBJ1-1	TGTGCCAGCAGTGAAGATTGGGACAGGGGGCTGGGGGCTTTCTTT	CASSEDWDRGLGAFF
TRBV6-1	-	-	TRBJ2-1	TGTGCCAGCAGCGGGTCCAGGGCATACAATGAGCAGTTCTTC	CASSGSRAYNEQFF
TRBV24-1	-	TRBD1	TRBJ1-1	TGTGCCACCAGTGAGAAACGGACAGGGAAAGCTTTCTTT	CATSEKRTGKAFF
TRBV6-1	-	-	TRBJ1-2	TGTGCCAGCAGTGAGTGGGGACTTAACTATGGCTACACCTTC	CASSEWGLNYGYTF
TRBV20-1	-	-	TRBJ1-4	TGCAGTGCTAGACAACCGGTTAATGAAAAACTGTTTTTT	CSARQPVNEKLFF
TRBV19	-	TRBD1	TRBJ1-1	TGTGCCAGTAGTATTGTAGGGGGCGTGAACACTGAAGCTTTCTTT	CASSIVGGVNTEAFF